This T cell receptor (beta chain) was captured in a study of PD-1 blockade in mismatch repair-deficient tumors. Whole-study context: Patients had approximately 13 mismatch repair-deficient cancer types and were previously treated and progressing.

Mismatch repair deficiency was confirmed in all patients, by PCR or immunohistochemistry. TCR sequencing covered three patients who responded to pembrolizumab. Only in-frame clones appear in the TCRdb table, and some are missing; sequencing was by immunoSEQ multiplex PCR. The data show some 130,000 clones, about 90% seen once. The CDR3 runs to 14 residues. The trim removed 2 bases at V and 8 bases at J, leaving 6 bases unmatched. Germline CDR1 reads SGHTS; CDR2 reads YDEGEE. The origin of this receptor is an adult with mismatch repair-deficient cancer. The sequences come from peripheral blood, collected just over 70 weeks after starting pembrolizumab. The chain is built from TRBV5-8 and TRBJ2-1; the match to TRBD1 covers 8 bases. CDR3 in amino acids: CASSFGDRGYEQFF. DNA of the CDR3: TGTGCCAGCAGCTTCGGCGACAGGGGTTATGAGCAGTTCTTC.